This record looks at one TCR beta chain sequence and its context. What it binds is unknown. The record originates from a study of shared clonotypes between healthy human individuals. Looked up from germline, CDR1 is SGHRS and CDR2 is YFSETQ. This CDR3 contains 16 residues. V shed 0 bases and J 2 bases; nucleotides not matched to a gene: 5. Overall study findings and caveats: Of the naive CD4 clonotypes, about 5% were shared across a few donors.

This table comes from immunoSEQ multiplex PCR, and its TCRdb copy is limited to in-frame clones, with some not included. The repertoire has 2 million to 2.5 million clones, roughly 95% of them found once; the top ten carry approximately 0.13%. Sequenced: naive CD4+ T cells sorted from blood. Subset here: CD45RA+ positively selected. This chain joins TRBV5-1 and TRBJ2-3; 8 nucleotides align to TRBD2. The receptor was derived from a young man in good health. The CDR3 spells CASSLAKRGSTDTQYF. Here the CDR3 DNA reads TGCGCCAGCAGCTTGGCAAAGCGGGGGTCCACAGATACGCAGTATTTT.